The 30 T cell receptor beta chains reported below all come from one sample, sequenced in a study of graft-versus-host responses after intestinal transplantation. The data were produced by immunoSEQ multiplex PCR, yet TCRdb's version contains in-frame clones alone and is incomplete. The data contain roughly 14,000 clones, more than 70% of them seen just once; the ten biggest clones take up around 6.3%. Sequenced material: bone marrow, taken nearly 130 days after intestinal transplantation. Receptors originate from a human patient who received an intestinal transplant, so some T cells may come from the graft donor.

This chain connects TRBV7-7 to TRBJ2-5; TRBD2 matches 10 bases. Per germline, CDR1 SSHAT and CDR2 FNYEAQ (reference sequence). The CDR3 is 15 residues long. The V segment lost 4 bases and the J segment 1 base; nucleotides outside the gene matches: 3. The CDR3 DNA follows: TGTGCCAGCAGCTCCAGGACTAGCGGCCAAGAGACCCAGTACTTC. It translates to CASSSRTSGQETQYF.

The rearrangement joins TRBV14 to TRBJ2-3, with 14 bases aligning to TRBD2. The CDR3 is 19 amino acids. Trimming cost V 0 bases and J 1 base; bases outside gene matches: 6. Per germline, CDR1 SGHDN and CDR2 FVKESK. CDR3 in amino acids: CASSQEGWTSGGCTDTQYF. Here the CDR3 DNA reads TGTGCCAGCAGCCAAGAAGGATGGACTAGCGGGGGGTGCACAGATACGCAGTATTTT.

V gene TRBV2 combines with J gene TRBJ2-1; 12 bases align to TRBD2. CDR1 SNHLY and CDR2 FYNNEI come from the germline V gene. The J segment lost 8 bases and the V segment lost 5 bases, leaving 7 bases of the junction unmatched. The CDR3 loop spans 15 amino acids. The CDR3: CASSPGLAGGDEQFF. The CDR3 DNA reads TGTGCCAGCAGTCCGGGACTAGCGGGTGGGGATGAGCAGTTCTTC.

On this clone itself: The junction departs from the called germline gene at one end, perhaps through a read error. The chain has TRBV7-7 and TRBJ2-3; TRBD1 might be the D (6 bases). CDR3 length equals 14 residues. Germline CDR1 is SSHAT and CDR2 is FNYEAQ (reference sequence). CDR3 sequence: CASSLRGSTDTQYF. The CDR3 region has the DNA TGTGCTAGCAGCCTCAGGGGAAGCACAGATACGCAGTATTTT.

The sample holds one count of this clone. The chain combines TRBV7-8 with TRBJ2-5; 7 bases fit TRBD1. Trimming removed 6 bases from V and 5 bases from J; junction bases left unmatched: 3. The CDR3 spans 12 residues. In germline, CDR1 is SGHVS, CDR2 FQNEAQ. The CDR3 nucleotides are TGTGCCAGCAGTCCACAGGGGGAGACCCAGTACTTC. Translation: CASSPQGETQYF.

This chain connects TRBV11-2 to TRBJ2-3, with 8 bases fitting TRBD2. Germline CDR1 SGHAT, CDR2 FQNNGV. The trim removed 5 bases at V and 0 bases at J, leaving 7 bases unmatched. The length of the CDR3 is 16 residues. Written as DNA, the CDR3 is TGTGCCAGCAGCCCCGGGACTAGATCTAGCACAGATACGCAGTATTTT. Its translation is CASSPGTRSSTDTQYF.

CDR3 sequence reads: CASSQGDRAYEQYF. The CDR3 nucleotides are TGTGCCAGCAGCCAAGGGGACAGGGCCTACGAGCAGTACTTC. This chain links TRBV11-1 with TRBJ2-7, with 9 nucleotides matching TRBD1. Germline V CDR1 and CDR2: SGHAT, FQDESV (reference sequence). CDR3 length: 14 amino acids. V shed 5 bases, J shed 2 bases, and the junction held 4 bases outside the gene matches.

The genes are TRBV7-9 and TRBJ1-4; 9 positions match TRBD1. Germline CDR1 reads SEHNR; CDR2 reads FQNEAQ (reference sequence). The junction had 14 bases not matched to a gene; V was cut back by 5 bases and J by 7 bases. CDR3 length: 17 residues. CDR3 amino acids: CASSVPPTGTGSEKLFF. The CDR3 DNA is TGTGCCAGCAGCGTACCCCCTACCGGGACAGGGAGTGAAAAACTGTTTTTT. Looking up the rest from reference TRBV7-9 and TRBJ1-4 gives the full variable domain: DTGVSQNPRHKITKRGQNVTFRCDPISEHNRLYWYRQTLGQGPEFLTYFQNEAQLEKSRLLSDRFSAERPKGSFSTLEIQRTEQGDSAMYLCASSVPPTGTGSEKLFFGSGTQLSVL.

The rearrangement links TRBV4-2 to TRBJ2-1; 8 bases map to TRBD2. V lost 0 bases to trimming and J lost 7 bases; unmatched junction nucleotides: 14. Germline V CDR1 and CDR2: LGHNA, YNFKEQ. The CDR3 covers 18 residues. CDR3 sequence reads: CASSQDTPPGGGMNEQFF. CDR3 DNA: TGTGCCAGCAGCCAAGATACCCCCCCGGGAGGGGGAATGAATGAGCAGTTCTTC.

V usage is TRBV7-2 and J usage is TRBJ2-5; the D gene is possibly TRBD2 (6 bases). The last part of the DNA fits TRBJ2-7 better; the J call may be wrong. The CDR3 has 14 residues. Germline CDR1 reads SGHTA; CDR2 reads FQGNSA. The CDR3 nucleotides read TGTGCCAGCAGCTTTGCAACGGGGGCCTACGAGCAGTACTTC. It specifies CASSFATGAYEQYF.

The V and J genes are TRBV7-2 and TRBJ2-5; 9 bases align to TRBD2. J gave up 5 bases and V 1 base, and 11 bases lay outside the gene matches. CDR3 length: 17 residues. Germline loops: CDR1 SGHTA, CDR2 FQGNSA. The CDR3 DNA follows: TGTGCCAGCAGCTTAGAGCTCCTAGGACTAGCGATGGAGACCCAGTACTTC. Protein product: CASSLELLGLAMETQYF.

The rearrangement links TRBV6-1 to TRBJ1-4; 7 bases match TRBD1. The length of the CDR3 is 14 residues. Per the germline V gene, CDR1 is MNHNS and CDR2 is SASEGT. The ends lost 6 bases at V and 4 bases at J; junction bases unmatched: 5. The CDR3 nucleotides are TGTGCCAGCAGGGACAGGTCTCGTAATGAAAAACTGTTTTTT. This sequence encodes CASRDRSRNEKLFF.

J is TRBJ2-7 and V is TRBV6-5; 11 bases are shared with TRBD1. CDR1 and CDR2 from the germline V gene are MNHEY and SVGAGI. The CDR3 sequence is 14 residues long. V shed 5 bases, J shed 5 bases, and the junction held 5 bases outside the gene matches. The CDR3 DNA reads as TGTGCCAGCAGTGGCCGGGACAGGGGGAACGAGCAGTACTTC. As protein: CASSGRDRGNEQYF.

The chain links TRBV4-2 to TRBJ2-7; D is uncertain. V lost 0 bases and J lost 5, with 11 bases in between. There are 14 residues in the CDR3. Germline V gene lookup returns CDR1 LGHNA and CDR2 YNFKEQ. This CDR3 reads CASSQDTRDDEQYF. In nucleotides, the CDR3 is TGTGCCAGCAGCCAAGATACCCGTGACGACGAGCAGTACTTC.

This chain uses TRBV28 with TRBJ2-7; D ambiguous. The V end lost 4 bases, the J end lost 7 bases, and 8 bases lay between the germline ends. There are 11 residues in the CDR3. Germline lookup yields CDR1 MDHEN and CDR2 SYDVKM. The CDR3 region is CASSSRGEQYF. The CDR3 DNA follows: TGTGCCAGCAGTTCCCGTGGGGAGCAGTACTTC.

The genes are TRBV5-1 and TRBJ2-5; 8 bases line up with TRBD1. V shed 2 bases and J 5 bases; nucleotides not matched to a gene: 11. CDR3 size: 16 residues. Germline V gene sequence: CDR1 SGHRS, CDR2 YFSETQ. The CDR3 bases are TGCGCCAGCAGCTTTGAGACAGGGGCGGGGCGGGAGACCCAGTACTTC. Residues: CASSFETGAGRETQYF.

The chain employs TRBV18 and TRBJ2-7; D is possibly TRBD2 (6 bases). In germline, CDR1 is KGHSH, CDR2 LQKENI. Trimming stripped 4 bases from V and 3 bases from J, with 13 bases between. The CDR3 loop spans 14 amino acids. The CDR3 here is CASSQSTRVYEQYF. CDR3 coding DNA: TGTGCCAGCTCACAATCGACTAGGGTCTACGAGCAGTACTTC.

The table lists this clone with a count of one. The gene calls are TRBV28 and TRBJ2-5; the match to TRBD1 covers 8 bases. Germline assignment: CDR1 MDHEN and CDR2 SYDVKM. The CDR3 loop spans 16 amino acids. V shed 2 bases and J 1 base; nucleotides not matched to a gene: 6. CDR3 sequence reads: CASSLLAGGIQETQYF. The CDR3 DNA sequence: TGTGCCAGCAGTTTACTGGCAGGGGGCATCCAAGAGACCCAGTACTTC.

The CDR3 sequence: CASSPSRVSDTQYF. The CDR3 DNA reads as TGTGCCAGCAGCCCTAGCCGAGTATCAGATACGCAGTATTTT. This chain joins TRBV7-3 and TRBJ2-3; a weak D match, TRBD2 (5 bases). CDR1 is SGHTA and CDR2 is FQGTGA in the germline V gene. V lost 5 bases and J 4 bases, leaving 13 bases between the germline ends. The CDR3 spans 14 residues.

CDR3 bases: TGTGCCAGCAGTGACCGACGGGACACCATCACAGATACGCAGTATTTT. This translates into CASSDRRDTITDTQYF. The rearrangement joins TRBV25-1 to TRBJ2-3, with D perhaps matching TRBD1 (6 bases). From germline, CDR1 is MGHDK and CDR2 SYGVNS. V lost 3 bases and J lost 2, with 15 bases in between. The CDR3 runs 16 residues. The full variable domain, rest sourced from reference TRBV25-1 and TRBJ2-3, is EADIYQTPRYLVIGTGKKITLECSQTMGHDKMYWYQQDPGMELHLIHYSYGVNSTEKGDLSSESTVSRIRTEHFPLTLESARPSHTSQYLCASSDRRDTITDTQYFGPGTRLTVL.

The CDR3 bases are TGTGCCACCAGCCGGGGGGAGGGCTACGAGCAGTACTTC. Its translation: CATSRGEGYEQYF. The rearrangement links TRBV15 to TRBJ2-7; 7 bases align to TRBD2. Germline-derived CDR1 and CDR2 are LNHNV and YYDKDF (reference sequence). V was pared by 5 bases and J by 3 bases, with 4 bases of the junction left unmatched. This CDR3 is built from 13 residues. The variable domain in full, with the rest retrieved from reference TRBV15 and TRBJ2-7, is DAMVIQNPRYQVTQFGKPVTLSCSQTLNHNVMYWYQQKSSQAPKLLFHYYDKDFNNEADTPDNFQSRRPNTSFCFLDIRSPGLGDTAMYLCATSRGEGYEQYFGPGTRLTVT.

J is TRBJ2-7 and V is TRBV11-2, with a weak D call TRBD1 (6 bases). V lost 1 base and J 1 base, leaving 17 bases between the germline ends. The CDR3 is made up of 17 amino acids. Looked up from germline, CDR1 is SGHAT and CDR2 is FQNNGV. The CDR3 DNA is TGTGCCAGCAGCTTAGTACCCTCGGGACACCATTCCTACGAGCAGTACTTC. It encodes CASSLVPSGHHSYEQYF.

The CDR3 here is CASSYRGGSYNEQFF. CDR3 DNA sequence: TGTGCCAGCAGCTACCGAGGGGGCTCCTACAATGAGCAGTTCTTC. The rearrangement links TRBV9 to TRBJ2-1, with D perhaps matching TRBD1 (6 bases). Trimming stripped 4 bases from V and 0 bases from J, with 11 bases between. The CDR3 is 15 residues long. CDR1 and CDR2 from the germline V gene are SGDLS and YYNGEE.

About this clone itself: This may be a read error: a much more frequent sequence differs by one nucleotide. The same CDR3 can be traced to other DNA sequences in this sample. The chain is built from TRBV5-4 and TRBJ1-1, with unresolved D. This CDR3 region has 12 residues. Trimming removed 1 base at V and 5 bases at J, with 6 bases between. Germline CDR1 and CDR2: SGHNT and YYREEE (reference sequence). The CDR3 loop is CASSLRGTEAFF. CDR3 in DNA: TGTGCCAGCAGCTTGAGAGGAACTGAAGCTTTCTTT. The whole variable domain, remainder taken from reference TRBV5-4 and TRBJ1-1, is ETGVTQSPTHLIKTRGQQVTLRCSSQSGHNTVSWYQQALGQGPQFIFQYYREEENGRGNFPPRFSGLQFPNYSSELNVNALELDDSALYLCASSLRGTEAFFGQGTRLTVV.

The chain has TRBV19 and TRBJ2-1, with TRBD1 matching over 11 bases. Germline assignment: CDR1 LNHDA and CDR2 SQIVND (reference sequence). The CDR3 consists of 16 residues. V shed 5 bases, J shed 6 bases, and the junction held 9 bases outside the gene matches. CDR3: CASSPEGQGVSNEQFF. As DNA, the CDR3 is TGTGCCAGTAGTCCAGAGGGACAGGGGGTGAGCAATGAGCAGTTCTTC.

V gene TRBV4-1 combines with J gene TRBJ1-2; D uncertain. Trimming cost V 0 bases and J 4 bases, with 9 bases left between them. Germline V CDR1 and CDR2: MGHRA, YSYEKL. CDR3 length equals 14 residues. The CDR3 region is CASSQDRRSYGYTF. CDR3 DNA sequence: TGCGCCAGCAGCCAAGACAGGAGATCCTATGGCTACACCTTC.

J is TRBJ2-7 and V is TRBV7-2, with D perhaps assigned TRBD1 or TRBD2 (5 bases each). V was pared by 1 base and J by 5 bases, with 18 bases between. The CDR3 contains 16 residues. Germline V gene sequence: CDR1 SGHTA, CDR2 FQGNSA. The DNA for the CDR3 is TGTGCCAGCAGCTTAGGTAGGGGAGCAGCGGCCAACGAGCAGTACTTC. This gives the protein CASSLGRGAAANEQYF.

This chain connects TRBV4-1 to TRBJ1-2, with no clear D. Between the trimmed V and J ends, which lost 4 bases and 4 bases, there was a span of 13 bases. The CDR3 is made up of 14 amino acids. Per the germline V gene, CDR1 is MGHRA and CDR2 is YSYEKL. The CDR3 reads CASSRSGGSYGYTF. CDR3 DNA sequence: TGCGCCAGCAGCCGATCGGGTGGGTCCTATGGCTACACCTTC.

This chain links TRBV28 with TRBJ2-7, with D tentatively TRBD1 or TRBD2 (5 bases each). V gave up 5 bases and J gave up 0 bases, with 17 bases separating them. This CDR3 region has 16 residues. Germline assignment: CDR1 MDHEN and CDR2 SYDVKM. The CDR3 is CASSTPGTVFSYEQYF. In DNA form, the CDR3 reads TGTGCCAGCAGTACCCCCGGGACGGTGTTCTCCTACGAGCAGTACTTC. Looking up the rest from reference TRBV28 and TRBJ2-7 gives the full variable domain: DVKVTQSSRYLVKRTGEKVFLECVQDMDHENMFWYRQDPGLGLRLIYFSYDVKMKEKGDIPEGYSVSREKKERFSLILESASTNQTSMYLCASSTPGTVFSYEQYFGPGTRLTVT.

The J gene is TRBJ2-7, the V gene TRBV6-6; D is uncertain. Trimming removed 0 bases from V and 12 bases from J, with 9 bases in between. CDR3 size: 11 residues. CDR1 MNHNY and CDR2 SVGAGI come from the germline V gene (reference sequence). Here the CDR3 reads CASSYSGTWYF. As DNA, the CDR3 is TGTGCCAGCAGTTACTCGGGTACTTGGTACTTC.